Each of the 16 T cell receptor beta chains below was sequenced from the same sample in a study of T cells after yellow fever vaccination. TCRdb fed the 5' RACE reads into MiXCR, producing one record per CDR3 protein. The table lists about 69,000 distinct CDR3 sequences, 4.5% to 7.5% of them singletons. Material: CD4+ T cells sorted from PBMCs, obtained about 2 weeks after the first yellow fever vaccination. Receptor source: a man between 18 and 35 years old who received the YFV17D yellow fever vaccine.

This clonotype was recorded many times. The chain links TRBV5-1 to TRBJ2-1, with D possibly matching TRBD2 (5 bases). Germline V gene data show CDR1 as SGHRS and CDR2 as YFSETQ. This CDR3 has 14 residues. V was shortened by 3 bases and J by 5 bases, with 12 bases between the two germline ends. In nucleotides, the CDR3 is TGCGCCAGCAGCTGGGCGCTAGCCCACAATGAGCAGTTCTTC. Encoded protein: CASSWALAHNEQFF.

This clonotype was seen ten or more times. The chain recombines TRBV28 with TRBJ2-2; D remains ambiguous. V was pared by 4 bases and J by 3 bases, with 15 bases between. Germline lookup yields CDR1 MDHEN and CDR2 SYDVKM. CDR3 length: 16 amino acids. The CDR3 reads CASSSPIRPDTGELFF. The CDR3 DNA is TGTGCCAGCAGTTCCCCGATACGCCCCGACACCGGGGAGCTGTTTTTT.

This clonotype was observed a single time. The CDR3 loop reads CSVAYLSTDTQYF. The CDR3 coding sequence is TGCAGTGTGGCATACCTGAGCACAGATACGCAGTATTTT. This chain connects TRBV20-1 to TRBJ2-3; no clear D. Trimming removed 7 bases from V and 0 bases from J, with 11 bases in between. Germline CDR1 is DFQATT and CDR2 is SNEGSKA (reference sequence). CDR3 size: 13 residues.

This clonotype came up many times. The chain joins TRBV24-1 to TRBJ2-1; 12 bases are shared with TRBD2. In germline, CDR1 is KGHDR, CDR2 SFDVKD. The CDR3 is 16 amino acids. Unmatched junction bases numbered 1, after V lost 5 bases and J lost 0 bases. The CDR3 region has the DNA TGTGCCACCAGTGGGGGACTAGCGGGCTCCTACAATGAGCAGTTCTTC. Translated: CATSGGLAGSYNEQFF.

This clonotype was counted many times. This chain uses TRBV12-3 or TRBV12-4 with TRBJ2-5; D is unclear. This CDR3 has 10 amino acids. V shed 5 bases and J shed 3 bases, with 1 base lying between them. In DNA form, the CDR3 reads TGTGCCAGCAGTAAAGAGACCCAGTACTTC. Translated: CASSKETQYF.

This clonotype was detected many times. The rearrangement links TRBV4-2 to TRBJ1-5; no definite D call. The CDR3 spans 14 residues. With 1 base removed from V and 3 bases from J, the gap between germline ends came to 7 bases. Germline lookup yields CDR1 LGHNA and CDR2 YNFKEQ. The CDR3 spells CASSQAAVNQPQHF. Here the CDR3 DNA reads TGTGCCAGCAGCCAAGCGGCAGTCAATCAGCCCCAGCATTTT.

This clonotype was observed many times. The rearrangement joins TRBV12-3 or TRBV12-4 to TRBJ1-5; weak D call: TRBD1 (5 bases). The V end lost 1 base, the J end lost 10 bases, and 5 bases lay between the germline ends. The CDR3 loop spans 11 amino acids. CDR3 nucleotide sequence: TGTGCCAGCAGTTTAGGGGACCCCCAGCATTTT. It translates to CASSLGDPQHF.

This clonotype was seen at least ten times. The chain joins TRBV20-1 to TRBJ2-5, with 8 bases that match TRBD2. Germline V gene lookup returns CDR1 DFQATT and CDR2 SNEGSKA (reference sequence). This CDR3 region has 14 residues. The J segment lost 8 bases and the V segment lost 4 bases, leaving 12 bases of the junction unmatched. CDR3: CSATLGGAGDTQYF. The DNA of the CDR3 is TGCAGTGCTACCCTCGGGGGGGCCGGAGATACCCAGTACTTC.

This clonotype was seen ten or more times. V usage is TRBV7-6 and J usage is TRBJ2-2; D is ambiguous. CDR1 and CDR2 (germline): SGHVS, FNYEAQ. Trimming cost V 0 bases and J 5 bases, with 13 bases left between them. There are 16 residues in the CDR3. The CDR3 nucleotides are TGTGCCAGCAGCTTAGCCGCACCAGTGGGAACCGGGGAGCTGTTTTTT. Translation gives CASSLAAPVGTGELFF. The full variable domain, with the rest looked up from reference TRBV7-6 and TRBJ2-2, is GAGVSQSPRYKVTKRGQDVALRCDPISGHVSLYWYRQALGQGPEFLTYFNYEAQQDKSGLPNDRFSAERPEGSISTLTIQRTEQRDSAMYRCASSLAAPVGTGELFFGEGSRLTVL.

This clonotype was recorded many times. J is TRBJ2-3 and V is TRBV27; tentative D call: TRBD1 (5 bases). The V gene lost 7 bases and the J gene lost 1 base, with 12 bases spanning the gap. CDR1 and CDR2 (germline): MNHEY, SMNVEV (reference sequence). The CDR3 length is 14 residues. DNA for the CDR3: TGTGCCAGCACGGCCGCAGGGCGCACAGATACGCAGTATTTT. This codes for CASTAAGRTDTQYF.

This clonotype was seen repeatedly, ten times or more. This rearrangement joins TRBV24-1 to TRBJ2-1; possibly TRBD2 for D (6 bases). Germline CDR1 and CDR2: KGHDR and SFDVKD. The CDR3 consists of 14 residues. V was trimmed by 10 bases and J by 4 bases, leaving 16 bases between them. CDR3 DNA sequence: TGTGCCACTTCCCACGGGGGATCATACAATGAGCAGTTCTTC. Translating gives CATSHGGSYNEQFF.

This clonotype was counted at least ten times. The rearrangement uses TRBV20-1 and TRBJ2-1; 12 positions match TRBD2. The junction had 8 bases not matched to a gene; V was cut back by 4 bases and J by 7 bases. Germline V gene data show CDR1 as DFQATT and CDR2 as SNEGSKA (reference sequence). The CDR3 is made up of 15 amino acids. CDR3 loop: CSANPASGGDNEQFF. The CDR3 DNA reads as TGCAGTGCTAACCCGGCTAGCGGGGGGGATAATGAGCAGTTCTTC.

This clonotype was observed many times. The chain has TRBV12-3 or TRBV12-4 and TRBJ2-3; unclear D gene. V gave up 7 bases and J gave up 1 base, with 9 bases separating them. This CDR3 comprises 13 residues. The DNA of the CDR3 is TGTGCCAGCACCATGTCCGGCACAGATACGCAGTATTTT. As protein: CASTMSGTDTQYF.

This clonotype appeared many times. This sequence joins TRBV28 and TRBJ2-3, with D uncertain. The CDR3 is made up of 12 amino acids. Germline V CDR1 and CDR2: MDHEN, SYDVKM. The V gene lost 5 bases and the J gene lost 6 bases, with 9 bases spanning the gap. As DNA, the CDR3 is TGTGCCAGCAGTCATGATTGGGATACGCAGTATTTT. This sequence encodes CASSHDWDTQYF.

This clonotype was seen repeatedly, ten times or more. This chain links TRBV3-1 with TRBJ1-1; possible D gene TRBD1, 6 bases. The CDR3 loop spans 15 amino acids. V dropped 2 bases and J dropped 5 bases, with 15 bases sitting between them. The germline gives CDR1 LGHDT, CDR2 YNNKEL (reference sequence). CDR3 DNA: TGTGCCAGCAGCCAAAATTTACAGGGTGTGACTGAAGCTTTCTTT. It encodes CASSQNLQGVTEAFF.

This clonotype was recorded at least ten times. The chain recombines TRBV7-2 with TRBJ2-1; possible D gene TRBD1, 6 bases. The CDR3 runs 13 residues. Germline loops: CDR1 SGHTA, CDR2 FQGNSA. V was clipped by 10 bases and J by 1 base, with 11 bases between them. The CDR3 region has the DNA TGTGCCACGACCCAGGGGTCCTACAATGAGCAGTTCTTC. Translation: CATTQGSYNEQFF.